Sequencing of this T cell receptor beta chain was carried out in a study of immunodeficiency (dated by TCRdb to between 2018 and 2021). Study-level background: Repertoire analysis was performed to search for VDJ recombination defects and oligoclonality.

Genomic DNA was extracted using the QIAamp DNA Blood Mini Kit and was submitted for immunoSEQ repertoire analysis. Multiplex PCR was used to amplify CDR3 regions from a standard amount of genomic DNA template. An Illumina platform was used to sequence the PCR products. The paper's processing steps were these. Sequences were mapped to a reference, using V, D and J gene definitions from IMGT. To eliminate PCR and sequencing errors, a nearest-neighbor clustering algorithm combined closely related sequences. V, D and J usage was examined in productive unique and total sequences using ImmunoSEQ Analyzer tools along with R version 3.6.1. TCRdb carries this immuneACCESS record with in-frame sequences only. Its versions omit some clonotypes, under half of them owing to an unresolved V gene in the studies checked, with the rest unexplained. That table supplies the V and J calls and clone size; D and trimming were determined from the DNA. This sample lists some 3,900 clones; 91% were detected once. The top ten constitute about 3.9% of the sample.

Including cysteine and phenylalanine, the CDR3 has 15 amino acids. The entry retains the CDR3 DNA only, 45 bases that are in frame from base 1. V drops 10 bases and J drops 6 bases, leaving 23 bases in between. The germline V gene (reference sequence) gives CDR1 as MNHEY and CDR2 as SMNVEV. General study outcomes and caveats: Based on top-100 and total clonotype frequencies, severe oligoclonality showed up in patient CD8+ T cells, whereas patient CD4+ T cells did not show severe oligoclonality. Entropy comparisons showed n=3 (open circles) for patients versus healthy controls; a thymic development effect was only suggested as possible. V-J pairing and productive entropy of CD4+ T cells appeared to be similar between patients and controls.

About this clone itself: Its antigen is not yet known. Per-base qualities were not stored, and no clone one base away is much larger.

Before TCR sequencing, CD3+CD4+ T cells were sorted from fresh PBMCs. Material: CD4+ T cells from blood. This sequence originates from a human donor in good health. The chain employs TRBV27 and TRBJ2-3; the D segment is perhaps TRBD1 or TRBD2, each sharing 5 matched bases. The CDR3 protein sequence reads: CATQGLGEPDDTQYF. At the DNA level, the sequence is TGTGCCACCCAAGGCCTAGGGGAGCCAGATGATACGCAGTATTTT.